This T cell receptor (beta chain) is from a study of CD8+ T cells in alopecia areata. The study, taken as a whole, reports: With patients, TCR sharing proved less clear than in mice, a difference possibly related to HLA. Numerous expanded lesional clones remained in scalp and blood during tofacitinib. Higher clonality was seen in lesional scalp than in normal scalp, especially in alopecia totalis/universalis.

As the sequencing template, cDNA was produced by extracting RNA and reverse transcribing it. The assay was immunoSEQ multiplex PCR, and TCRdb's table has in-frame clones only and misses some. The sample has some 190,000 clones; around 60% are singletons. About this clone: Antigen: not known.

V was shortened by 4 bases and J by 2 bases, with 5 bases between the two germline ends. Germline assignment: CDR1 SNHLY and CDR2 FYNNEI. The length of the CDR3 is 13 residues. Specified treatment: oral pan-JAK inhibitor, 5-10 mg twice daily. The specimen was CD4+ T cells sorted from blood, collected around week 50, from a patient treated with tofacitinib. The V and J genes are TRBV2 and TRBJ2-2; no firm D call. This sequence originates from a human donor with alopecia areata. The chain's CDR3 is CASSGTNTGELFF. DNA for the CDR3: TGTGCCAGCAGTGGCACAAACACCGGGGAGCTGTTTTTT. The full variable domain, with the rest looked up from reference TRBV2 and TRBJ2-2, is EPEVTQTPSHQVTQMGQEVILRCVPISNHLYFYWYRQILGQKVEFLVSFYNNEISEKSEIFDDQFSVERPDGSNFTLKIRSTKLEDSAMYFCASSGTNTGELFFGEGSRLTVL.